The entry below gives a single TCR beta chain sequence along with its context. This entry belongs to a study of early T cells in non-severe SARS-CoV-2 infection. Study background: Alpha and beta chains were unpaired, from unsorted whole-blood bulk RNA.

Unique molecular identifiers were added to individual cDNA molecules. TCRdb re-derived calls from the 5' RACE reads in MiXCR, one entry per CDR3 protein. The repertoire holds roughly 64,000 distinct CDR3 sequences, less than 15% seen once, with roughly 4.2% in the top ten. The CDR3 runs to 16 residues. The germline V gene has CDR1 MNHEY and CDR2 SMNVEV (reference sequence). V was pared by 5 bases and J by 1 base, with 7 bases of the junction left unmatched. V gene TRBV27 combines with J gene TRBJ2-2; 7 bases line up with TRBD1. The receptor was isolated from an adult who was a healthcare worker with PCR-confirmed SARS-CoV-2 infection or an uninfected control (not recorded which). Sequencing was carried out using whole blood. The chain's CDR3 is CASSRSDRVNTGELFF. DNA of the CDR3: TGTGCCAGCAGTAGATCCGACAGGGTGAACACCGGGGAGCTGTTTTTT.